The entry below describes one T cell receptor (beta chain). This CDR3 contains 13 residues. The germline gives CDR1 MNHEY, CDR2 SVGAGI. V lost 2 bases and J 9 bases, leaving 13 bases between the germline ends. Donors of Cohort 3 who recovered were those that had two negative PCRs, clearance, or symptom resolution. This sample stems from a study of blood T cell repertoires in COVID-19. How the authors handled the data: Cell counts per sample came from amplifying reference gene primers. Only in-frame clones appear in the TCRdb table, and some are missing; sequencing was by immunoSEQ multiplex PCR. D and trimming were read from the DNA, whereas the V and J calls and clone size are those reported in that table. The sample lists about 130,000 clones; about 86% were seen once.

Sequencing was done on a sample of PBMCs or T cells enriched from blood (not recorded which). The receptor was derived from a woman aged 50 to 60 who had recovered from COVID-19. This chain connects TRBV6-5 to TRBJ1-1; tentative D call: TRBD1 (5 bases). CDR3 DNA: TGTGCCAGCAGTTACCCCGGGACTTCTAAAGCTTTCTTT. Amino acids: CASSYPGTSKAFF.